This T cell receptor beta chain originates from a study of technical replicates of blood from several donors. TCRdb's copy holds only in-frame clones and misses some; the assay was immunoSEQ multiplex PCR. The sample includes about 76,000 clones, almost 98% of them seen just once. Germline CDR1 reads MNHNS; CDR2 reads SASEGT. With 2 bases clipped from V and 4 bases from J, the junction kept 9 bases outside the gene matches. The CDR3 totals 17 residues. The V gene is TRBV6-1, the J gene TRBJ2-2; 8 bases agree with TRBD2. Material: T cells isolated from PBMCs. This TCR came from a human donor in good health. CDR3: CASSERGQRESTGELFF. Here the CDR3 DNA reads TGTGCCAGCAGTGAAAGGGGCCAGCGGGAGAGCACCGGGGAGCTGTTTTTT.